One sample yielded the 18 T cell receptor beta chains listed below, sequenced in a study of control samples from healthy donors and cancer patients. Repertoires were generated with immunoSEQ multiplex PCR, while TCRdb's copy carries only in-frame clones and drops some. In the table there are about 130,000 clones, approximately 94% of which are singletons. Sequencing input: PBMCs. The receptor set was obtained from a man aged 50-60 years with head and neck cancer.

This clone occurred once. The chain combines TRBV3-1 (or the pseudogene TRBV3-2) with TRBJ2-3; D perhaps matches TRBD2 (6 bases). Per the germline V gene, CDR1 is LGHDT and CDR2 is YNNKEL (reference sequence). CDR3 length equals 16 residues. Trimming left V 0 bases short and J 4 bases short, with 14 bases between. The CDR3 loop reads CASSQEGRLVADTQYF. The CDR3 nucleotides are TGTGCCAGCAGCCAAGAAGGGAGACTAGTGGCAGATACGCAGTATTTT.

About this clone: No conserved phenylalanine or tryptophan is present at the end of the CDR3, so a read error is the likely explanation. The limits of the CDR3 on the DNA are not certain, so only TCRdb's listed CDR3 is given. V usage is TRBV5-1 and J usage is TRBJ1-2; the table's D call, TRBD1, was not checked against the DNA. The CDR3 length equals 13 residues, ends included. The germline gives CDR1 SGHRS, CDR2 YFSETQ. CDR3 amino acids: CASSLDGAGALGL.

The chain has TRBV7-2 and TRBJ2-1, with 8 bases that match TRBD2. The CDR3 is 16 residues long. V trimming: 1 base; J trimming: 8 bases; junction bases outside the gene matches: 10. Germline V gene data show CDR1 as SGHTA and CDR2 as FQGNSA. The CDR3 reads CASSLGGTGGIYEQFF. The CDR3 DNA reads as TGTGCCAGCAGCTTAGGAGGGACGGGGGGGATTTATGAGCAGTTCTTC.

The chain combines TRBV7-8 with TRBJ2-1; the D gene is possibly TRBD2 (5 bases). V lost 4 bases and J 4 bases, leaving 8 bases between the germline ends. The CDR3 extends over 13 amino acids. Germline assignment: CDR1 SGHVS and CDR2 FQNEAQ. In nucleotides, the CDR3 is TGTGCCAGCAGCTCCGGACTTTACAATGAGCAGTTCTTC. Amino acid sequence: CASSSGLYNEQFF.

The J gene is TRBJ2-2, the V gene TRBV7-9; D unclear. V was shortened by 3 bases and J by 6 bases, with 11 bases between the two germline ends. CDR3 size: 14 residues. In germline, CDR1 is SEHNR, CDR2 FQNEAQ (reference sequence). The chain's CDR3 is CASSFVQLSGELFF. As DNA, the CDR3 is TGTGCCAGCAGCTTTGTGCAGCTGTCCGGGGAGCTGTTTTTT.

V usage is TRBV9 and J usage is TRBJ2-7; TRBD1 or TRBD2 may be the D gene (5 bases each). Per the germline V gene, CDR1 is SGDLS and CDR2 is YYNGEE. The ends were cut back, 0 bases at V and 5 bases at J, with 15 bases in the middle. CDR3 length: 15 amino acids. The CDR3 bases are TGTGCCAGCAGCGTAGGGGGTAGGGACCTAGACGAGCAGTACTTC. Amino acid sequence: CASSVGGRDLDEQYF.

The genes are TRBV19 and TRBJ1-2, with D perhaps matching TRBD1 (5 bases). Germline CDR1 and CDR2: LNHDA and SQIVND (reference sequence). CDR3 length: 14 residues. V was pared by 5 bases and J by 8 bases, with 18 bases between. CDR3 region: CASSRGRVLEGYTF. CDR3 coding DNA: TGTGCCAGTAGTCGGGGACGAGTTTTGGAGGGCTACACCTTC.

V is TRBV5-6 and J is TRBJ2-3; D perhaps matches TRBD1 (5 bases). The length of the CDR3 is 17 residues. Germline values: CDR1 SGHDT, CDR2 YYEEEE. The V and J ends lost 0 bases and 4 bases respectively, with 18 bases between them. Here the CDR3 DNA reads TGTGCCAGCAGCTTGGCCCGTGAGCTCTGGGGCGCAGATACGCAGTATTTT. Encoded protein: CASSLARELWGADTQYF.

The chain recombines TRBV7-6 with TRBJ2-2; D is undetermined. Germline loops: CDR1 SGHVS, CDR2 FNYEAQ. The CDR3 consists of 13 residues. The V gene lost 1 base and the J gene lost 8 bases, with 8 bases spanning the gap. CDR3 DNA sequence: TGTGCCAGCAGCTTAGGAGGAAGTGGGGAGCTGTTTTTT. Translating gives CASSLGGSGELFF.

This sequence joins TRBV28 and TRBJ2-7; TRBD1 matches 10 bases. The J segment lost 6 bases and the V segment lost 6 bases, leaving 5 bases of the junction unmatched. The CDR3 has 13 amino acids. Germline V gives CDR1 MDHEN, CDR2 SYDVKM. CDR3 amino acids: CASRRQGAGEQYF. DNA of the CDR3: TGTGCCAGCAGGCGACAGGGGGCTGGCGAGCAGTACTTC.

The CDR3 loop is CATTRTSGYNEQFF. DNA for the CDR3: TGTGCCACGACCCGGACTAGCGGCTACAATGAGCAGTTCTTC. The rearrangement links TRBV11-2 to TRBJ2-1; 10 nucleotides agree with TRBD2. This CDR3 has 14 amino acids. J lost 3 bases, V lost 10 bases, and 6 bases had no gene match. Germline-derived CDR1 and CDR2 are SGHAT and FQNNGV. Full variable domain (remainder filled in from reference TRBV11-2 and TRBJ2-1): EAGVAQSPRYKIIEKRQSVAFWCNPISGHATLYWYQQILGQGPKLLIQFQNNGVVDDSQLPKDRFSAERLKGVDSTLKIQPAKLEDSAVYLCATTRTSGYNEQFFGPGTRLTVL.

This chain uses TRBV15 with TRBJ1-4; D call uncertain. The CDR3 is made up of 15 amino acids. The germline V and J ends were trimmed by 4 bases and 3 bases, with 12 bases remaining between them. Germline V gives CDR1 LNHNV, CDR2 YYDKDF (reference sequence). CDR3 region: CATSTPREANEKLFF. Here the CDR3 DNA reads TGTGCCACCAGCACACCCCGGGAGGCTAATGAAAAACTGTTTTTT.

This chain connects TRBV19 to TRBJ2-7; TRBD1 agrees at 9 bases. The CDR3 totals 14 residues. J gave up 7 bases and V 3 bases, and 7 bases lay outside the gene matches. Germline V gene data show CDR1 as LNHDA and CDR2 as SQIVND (reference sequence). The CDR3 sequence: CASSIRDRAGEQYF. The DNA of the CDR3 is TGTGCCAGTAGTATCCGGGACAGGGCGGGGGAGCAGTACTTC.

The chain carries TRBV19 and TRBJ1-1, with D uncertain. CDR1 is LNHDA, CDR2 SQIVND, per germline (reference sequence). The V and J ends lost 1 base and 8 bases respectively, with 8 bases between them. The CDR3 is 12 residues long. The CDR3 protein is CASSIGLPEAFF. CDR3 bases: TGTGCCAGTAGTATAGGCCTCCCCGAAGCTTTCTTT.

In this sample, this clone turned up once. The V and J genes are TRBV6-5 and TRBJ1-5, with TRBD1 as a possible D gene (6 bases). The V gene's germline CDR1 is MNHEY and CDR2 SVGAGI. The CDR3 runs to 15 residues. V was pared by 0 bases and J by 7 bases, with 13 bases between. Written as DNA, the CDR3 is TGTGCCAGCAGTTACTCGAGATTGGGGGCCCAGCCCCAGCATTTT. This sequence encodes CASSYSRLGAQPQHF.

This clone was detected once. V usage is TRBV29-1 and J usage is TRBJ2-1; D gene ambiguous. The CDR3 covers 11 residues. CDR1 SQVTM and CDR2 ANQGSEA come from the germline V gene. The germline V and J ends were trimmed by 4 bases and 7 bases, with 8 bases remaining between them. The CDR3 DNA reads as TGCAGCGTTGTCTCTGGTAATGAGCAGTTCTTC. Amino acid sequence: CSVVSGNEQFF.

This clone was counted a single time. This chain uses TRBV10-3 with TRBJ2-1; D remains unclear. CDR3 size: 12 residues. Germline V gene sequence: CDR1 ENHRY, CDR2 SYGVKD. V was shortened by 1 base and J by 7 bases, with 5 bases between the two germline ends. CDR3 coding DNA: TGTGCCATCAGTGAGTGGTCGAATGAGCAGTTCTTC. Translation gives CAISEWSNEQFF.

The chain couples TRBV19 to TRBJ1-3, with 8 bases fitting TRBD1. V gave up 4 bases and J gave up 2 bases; unmatched junction bases: 4. The CDR3 has 15 residues. CDR1 and CDR2 (germline): LNHDA, SQIVND (reference sequence). The CDR3 DNA reads as TGTGCCAGTAGTAAAGACAGGGGAGCTGGAAACACCATATATTTT. Its protein product is CASSKDRGAGNTIYF.